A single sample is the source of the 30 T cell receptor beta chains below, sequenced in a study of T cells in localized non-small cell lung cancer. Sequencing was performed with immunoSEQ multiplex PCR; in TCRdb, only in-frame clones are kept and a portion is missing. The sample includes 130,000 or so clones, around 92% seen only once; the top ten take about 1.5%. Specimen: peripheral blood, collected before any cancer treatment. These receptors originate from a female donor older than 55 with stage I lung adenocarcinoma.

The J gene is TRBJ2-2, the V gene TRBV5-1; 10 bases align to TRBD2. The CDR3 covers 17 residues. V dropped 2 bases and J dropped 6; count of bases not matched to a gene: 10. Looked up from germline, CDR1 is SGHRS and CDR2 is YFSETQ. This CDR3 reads CASSFSGRATLAGELFF. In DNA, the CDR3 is TGCGCCAGCAGCTTCAGCGGGAGGGCCACTCTGGCCGGGGAGCTGTTTTTT.

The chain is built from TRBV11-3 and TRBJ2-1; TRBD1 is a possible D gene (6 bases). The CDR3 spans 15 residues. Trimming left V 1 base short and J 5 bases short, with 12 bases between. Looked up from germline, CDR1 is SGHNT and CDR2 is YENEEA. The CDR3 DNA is TGTGCCAGCAGCTTAGGAGGGGGAGAGGACAATGAGCAGTTCTTC. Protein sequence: CASSLGGGEDNEQFF.

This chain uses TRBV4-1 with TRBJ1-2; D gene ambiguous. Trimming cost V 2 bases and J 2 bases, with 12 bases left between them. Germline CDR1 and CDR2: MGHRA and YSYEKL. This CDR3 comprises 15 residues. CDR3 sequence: CASSQQAEVNYGYTF. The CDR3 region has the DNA TGCGCCAGCAGCCAACAGGCCGAAGTGAACTATGGCTACACCTTC.

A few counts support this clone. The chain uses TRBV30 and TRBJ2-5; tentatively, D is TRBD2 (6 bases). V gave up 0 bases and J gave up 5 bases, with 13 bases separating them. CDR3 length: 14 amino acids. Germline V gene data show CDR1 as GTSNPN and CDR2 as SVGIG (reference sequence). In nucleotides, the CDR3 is TGTGCCTGGAGTGTCGACCCAGGGAGGGAGACCCAGTACTTC. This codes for CAWSVDPGRETQYF.

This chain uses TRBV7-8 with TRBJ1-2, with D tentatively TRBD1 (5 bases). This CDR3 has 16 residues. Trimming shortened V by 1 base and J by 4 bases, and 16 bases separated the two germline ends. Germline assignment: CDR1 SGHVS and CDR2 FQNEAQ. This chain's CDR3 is CASSLGSGQGGYGYTF. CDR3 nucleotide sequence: TGTGCCAGCAGCTTAGGTTCGGGGCAGGGAGGCTATGGCTACACCTTC.

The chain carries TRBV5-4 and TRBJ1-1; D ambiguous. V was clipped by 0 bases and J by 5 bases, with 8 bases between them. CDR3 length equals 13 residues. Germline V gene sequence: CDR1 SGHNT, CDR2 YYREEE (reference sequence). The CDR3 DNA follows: TGTGCCAGCAGCTTGGGAGGGCGAACTGAAGCTTTCTTT. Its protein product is CASSLGGRTEAFF.

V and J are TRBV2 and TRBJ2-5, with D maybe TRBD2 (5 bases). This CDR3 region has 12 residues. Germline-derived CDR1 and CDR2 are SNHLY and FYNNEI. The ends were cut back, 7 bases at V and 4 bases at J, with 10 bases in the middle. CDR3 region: CASNIARETQYF. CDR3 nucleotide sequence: TGTGCCAGCAATATAGCGAGAGAGACCCAGTACTTC.

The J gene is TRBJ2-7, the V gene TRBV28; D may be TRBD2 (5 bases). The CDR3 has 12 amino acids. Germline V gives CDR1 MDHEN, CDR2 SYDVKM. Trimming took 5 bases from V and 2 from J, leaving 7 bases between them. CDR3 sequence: CASSPGTYEQYF. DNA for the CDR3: TGTGCCAGCAGTCCGGGGACCTACGAGCAGTACTTC.

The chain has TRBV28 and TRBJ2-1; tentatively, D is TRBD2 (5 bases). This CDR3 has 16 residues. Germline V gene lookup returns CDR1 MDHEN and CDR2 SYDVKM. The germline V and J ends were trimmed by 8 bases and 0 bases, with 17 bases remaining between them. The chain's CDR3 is CASAHRTPSSYNEQFF. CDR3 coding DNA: TGTGCCAGCGCTCACCGGACTCCGAGCTCCTACAATGAGCAGTTCTTC.

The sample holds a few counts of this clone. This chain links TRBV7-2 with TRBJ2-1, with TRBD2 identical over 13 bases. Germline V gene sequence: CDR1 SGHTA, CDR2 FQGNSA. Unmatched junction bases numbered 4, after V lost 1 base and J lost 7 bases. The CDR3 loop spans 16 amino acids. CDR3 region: CASSLELAGGLNEQFF. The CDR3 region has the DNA TGTGCCAGCAGCTTAGAACTAGCGGGAGGGTTAAATGAGCAGTTCTTC.

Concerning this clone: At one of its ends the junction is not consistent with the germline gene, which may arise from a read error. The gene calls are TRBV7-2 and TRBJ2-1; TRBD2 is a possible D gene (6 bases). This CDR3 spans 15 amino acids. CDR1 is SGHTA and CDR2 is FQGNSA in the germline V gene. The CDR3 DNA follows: TGTGCCAGCACCTTAGCGGTTAGCTCCTACAATGAGCAGTTCTTC. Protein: CASTLAVSSYNEQFF.

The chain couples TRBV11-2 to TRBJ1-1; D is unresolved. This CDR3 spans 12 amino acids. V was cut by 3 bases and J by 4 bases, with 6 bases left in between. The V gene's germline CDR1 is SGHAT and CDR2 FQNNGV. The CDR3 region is CASSFMGTEAFF. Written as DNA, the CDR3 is TGTGCCAGCAGCTTCATGGGCACTGAAGCTTTCTTT.

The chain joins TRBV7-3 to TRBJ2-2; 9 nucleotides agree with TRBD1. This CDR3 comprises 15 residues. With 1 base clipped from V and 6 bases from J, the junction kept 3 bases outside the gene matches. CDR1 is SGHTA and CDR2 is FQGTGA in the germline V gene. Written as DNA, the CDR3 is TGTGCCAGCAGCTTAAAGGGACAGGGTTCCGGGGAGCTGTTTTTT. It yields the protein CASSLKGQGSGELFF.

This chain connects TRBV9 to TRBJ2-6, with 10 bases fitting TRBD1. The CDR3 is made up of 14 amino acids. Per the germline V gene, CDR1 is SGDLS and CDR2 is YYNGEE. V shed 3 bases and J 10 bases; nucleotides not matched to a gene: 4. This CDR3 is CASSDPGQGNVLTF. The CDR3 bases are TGTGCCAGCAGCGATCCGGGACAGGGGAACGTCCTGACTTTC.

The CDR3 DNA is TGTGCCAGCAGTCTCCCGGGACAGAACTACGAGCAGTACTTC. Its translation is CASSLPGQNYEQYF. The rearrangement uses TRBV28 and TRBJ2-7; 7 positions agree with TRBD1. The germline V gene has CDR1 MDHEN and CDR2 SYDVKM. The CDR3 contains 14 residues. J lost 3 bases, V lost 5 bases, and 7 bases had no gene match.

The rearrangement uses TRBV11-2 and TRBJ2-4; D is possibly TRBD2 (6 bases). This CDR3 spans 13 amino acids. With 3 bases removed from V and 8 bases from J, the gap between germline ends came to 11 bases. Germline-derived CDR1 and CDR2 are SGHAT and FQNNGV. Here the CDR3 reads CASSFRGGDIQYF. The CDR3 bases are TGTGCCAGCAGCTTTAGAGGAGGGGACATTCAGTACTTC.

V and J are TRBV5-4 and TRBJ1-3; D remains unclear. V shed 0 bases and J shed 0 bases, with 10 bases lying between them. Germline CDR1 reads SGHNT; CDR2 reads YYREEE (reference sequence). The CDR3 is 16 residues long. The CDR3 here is CASSLGHPGSGNTIYF. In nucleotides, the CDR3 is TGTGCCAGCAGCTTGGGCCATCCGGGCTCTGGAAACACCATATATTTT.

CDR3 region: CASSAILAGQETQYF. DNA for the CDR3: TGTGCCAGCAGTGCCATACTAGCGGGGCAAGAGACCCAGTACTTC. The V and J genes are TRBV27 and TRBJ2-5; 10 positions match TRBD2. Germline trimming cut 5 bases from V and 2 bases from J; bases unmatched to any gene: 5. This CDR3 has 15 amino acids. CDR1 MNHEY and CDR2 SMNVEV come from the germline V gene (reference sequence).

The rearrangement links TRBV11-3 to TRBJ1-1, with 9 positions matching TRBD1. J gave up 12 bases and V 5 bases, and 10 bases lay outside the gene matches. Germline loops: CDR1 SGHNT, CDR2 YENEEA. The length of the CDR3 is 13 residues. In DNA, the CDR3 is TGTGCCAGCAGCCCAAGGACAGGGGCAGAAACTTTCTTT. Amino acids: CASSPRTGAETFF.

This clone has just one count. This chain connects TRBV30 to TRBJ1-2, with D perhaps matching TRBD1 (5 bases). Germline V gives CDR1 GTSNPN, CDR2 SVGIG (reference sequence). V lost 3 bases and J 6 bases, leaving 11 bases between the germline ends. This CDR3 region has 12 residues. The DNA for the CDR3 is TGTGCCTGGAGGGACATGAGAAATGGCTACACCTTC. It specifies CAWRDMRNGYTF.

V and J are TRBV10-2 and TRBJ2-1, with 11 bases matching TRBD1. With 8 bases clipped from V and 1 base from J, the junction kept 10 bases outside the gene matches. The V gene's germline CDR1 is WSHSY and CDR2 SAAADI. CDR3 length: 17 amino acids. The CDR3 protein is CASSGRTGGSSYNEQFF. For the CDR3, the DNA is TGCGCCAGCTCTGGAAGGACAGGGGGCAGTTCCTACAATGAGCAGTTCTTC.

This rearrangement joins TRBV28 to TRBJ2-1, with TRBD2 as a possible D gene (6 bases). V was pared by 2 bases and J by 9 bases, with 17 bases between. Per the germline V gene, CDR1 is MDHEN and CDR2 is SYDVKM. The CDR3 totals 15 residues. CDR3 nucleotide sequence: TGTGCCAGCAGTTTAGGAGGGATACCAGGGCTTGAGCAGTTCTTC. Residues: CASSLGGIPGLEQFF.

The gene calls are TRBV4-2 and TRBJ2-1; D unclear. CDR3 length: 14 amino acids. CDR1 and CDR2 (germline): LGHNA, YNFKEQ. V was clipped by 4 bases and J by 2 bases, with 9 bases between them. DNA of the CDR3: TGTGCCAGCAGCCCTTCTCGGGCCTACAATGAGCAGTTCTTC. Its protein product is CASSPSRAYNEQFF.

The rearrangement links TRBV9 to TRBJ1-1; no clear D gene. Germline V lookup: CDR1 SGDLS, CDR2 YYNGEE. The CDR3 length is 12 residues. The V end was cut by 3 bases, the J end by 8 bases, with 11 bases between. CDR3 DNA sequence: TGTGCCAGCAGCGGGAACGGACCCGAAGCTTTCTTT. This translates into CASSGNGPEAFF. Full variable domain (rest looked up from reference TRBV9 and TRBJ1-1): DSGVTQTPKHLITATGQRVTLRCSPRSGDLSVYWYQQSLDQGLQFLIQYYNGEERAKGNILERFSAQQFPDLHSELNLSSLELGDSALYFCASSGNGPEAFFGQGTRLTVV.

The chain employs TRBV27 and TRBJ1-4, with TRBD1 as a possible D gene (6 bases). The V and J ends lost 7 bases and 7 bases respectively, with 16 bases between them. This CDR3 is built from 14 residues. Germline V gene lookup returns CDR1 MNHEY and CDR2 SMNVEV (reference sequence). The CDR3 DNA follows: TGTGCCAGCAAGGACCACAGGGAAAGTGAAAAACTGTTTTTT. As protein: CASKDHRESEKLFF.

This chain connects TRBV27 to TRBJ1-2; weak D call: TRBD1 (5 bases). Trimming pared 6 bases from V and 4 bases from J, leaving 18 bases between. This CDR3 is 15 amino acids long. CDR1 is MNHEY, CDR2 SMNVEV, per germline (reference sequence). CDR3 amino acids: CASSSSDSSIYGYTF. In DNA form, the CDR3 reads TGTGCCAGCAGCTCCTCAGACAGTTCTATCTATGGCTACACCTTC.

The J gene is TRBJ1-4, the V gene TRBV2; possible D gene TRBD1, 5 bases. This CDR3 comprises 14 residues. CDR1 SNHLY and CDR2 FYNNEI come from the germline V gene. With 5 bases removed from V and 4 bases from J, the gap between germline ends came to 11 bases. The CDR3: CASSLGPLNEKLFF. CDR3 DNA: TGTGCCAGCAGTCTGGGGCCGCTTAATGAAAAACTGTTTTTT.

CDR3 sequence: CASSRLASNTGELFF. Written as DNA, the CDR3 is TGTGCCAGCAGCCGACTAGCGTCGAACACCGGGGAGCTGTTTTTT. The rearrangement uses TRBV11-2 and TRBJ2-2; 8 bases line up with TRBD2. The CDR3 extends over 15 amino acids. From germline, CDR1 is SGHAT and CDR2 FQNNGV. The trim removed 5 bases at V and 0 bases at J, leaving 2 bases unmatched.

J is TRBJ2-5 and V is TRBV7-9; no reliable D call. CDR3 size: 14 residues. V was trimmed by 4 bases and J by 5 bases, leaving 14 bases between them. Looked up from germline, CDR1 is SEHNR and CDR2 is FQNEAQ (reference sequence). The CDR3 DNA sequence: TGTGCCAGCAGCTCACGTCAGTTTGGGGAGACCCAGTACTTC. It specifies CASSSRQFGETQYF.

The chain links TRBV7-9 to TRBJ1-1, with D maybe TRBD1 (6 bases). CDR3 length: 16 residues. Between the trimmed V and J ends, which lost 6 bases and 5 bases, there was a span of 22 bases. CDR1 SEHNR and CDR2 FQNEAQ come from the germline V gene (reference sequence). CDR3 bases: TGTGCCAGCAGTTATATACCCCCAGGGGAGGGGACTGAAGCTTTCTTT. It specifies CASSYIPPGEGTEAFF.